Following are 2 T cell receptor beta chains from one sample sequenced in a study of blood T cell repertoires in COVID-19. Sequencing used immunoSEQ multiplex PCR; TCRdb keeps in-frame clones, though not all of them. The repertoire holds 200,000 to 250,000 clones, with over 75% as singletons. The sequenced sample was PBMCs or T cells enriched from blood (not recorded which). Receptors originate from a woman aged 55-70 years who had recovered from COVID-19.

This clone was found a few times. This rearrangement joins TRBV7-9 to TRBJ1-2; D remains unclear. The CDR3 totals 12 residues. CDR1 SEHNR and CDR2 FQNEAQ come from the germline V gene (reference sequence). V dropped 5 bases and J dropped 4 bases, with 8 bases sitting between them. DNA for the CDR3: TGTGCCAGCAGCGATTACAGCTATGGCTACACCTTC. Translated, it gives CASSDYSYGYTF.

This chain uses TRBV7-9 with TRBJ1-2; a possible D gene is TRBD1 (6 bases). Germline CDR1 reads SEHNR; CDR2 reads FQNEAQ (reference sequence). V gave up 4 bases and J gave up 2 bases, with 14 bases separating them. This CDR3 is built from 15 residues. CDR3: CASSSPQGFNYGYTF. CDR3 in DNA: TGTGCCAGCAGCTCACCACAGGGTTTCAACTATGGCTACACCTTC.